The clone carrying this T cell receptor (beta chain) was recorded many times. Its target is not known. The data derive from a study of CD8 T cells in ankylosing spondylitis. Each TCR beta library was made by quantitative 5'-RACE that incorporated molecular barcodes. Using its own MiXCR run on the 5' RACE reads, TCRdb lists one record per CDR3 protein. Among under 200,000 distinct CDR3 sequences listed, under 14% were seen once. General study results and limits: Earlier reports found some motif variants in synovial fluid and blood in reactive arthritis. Disease-linked clones reportedly showed significant enrichment in matched ankylosing spondylitis synovial fluid. What seemed typical of ankylosing spondylitis blood was a TCR beta motif built from roughly eight highly homologous variants.

CDR3 length equals 15 residues. The V and J ends lost 8 bases and 8 bases respectively, with 24 bases between them. The germline gives CDR1 LNHNV, CDR2 YYDKDF (reference sequence). This clonotype originated in a male donor with ankylosing spondylitis or in good health (not recorded which). The chain links TRBV15 to TRBJ1-2; possibly TRBD1 for D (5 bases). Sequencing was carried out using blood, either unsorted or a sorted T cell fraction (not recorded which). CDR3: CATEETEELTRGYTF. The CDR3 coding sequence is TGTGCCACCGAGGAGACAGAAGAGCTTACCCGCGGCTACACCTTC.